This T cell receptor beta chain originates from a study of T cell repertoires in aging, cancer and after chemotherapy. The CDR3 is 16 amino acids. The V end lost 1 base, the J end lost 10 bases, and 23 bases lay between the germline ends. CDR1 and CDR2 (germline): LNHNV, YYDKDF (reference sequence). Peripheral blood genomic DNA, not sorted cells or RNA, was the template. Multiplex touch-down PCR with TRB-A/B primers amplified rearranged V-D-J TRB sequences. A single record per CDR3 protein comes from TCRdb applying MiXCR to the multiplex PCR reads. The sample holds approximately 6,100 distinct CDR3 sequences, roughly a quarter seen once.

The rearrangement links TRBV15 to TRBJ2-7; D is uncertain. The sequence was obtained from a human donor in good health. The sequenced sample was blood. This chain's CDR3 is CATSRGNLNPQETQYV. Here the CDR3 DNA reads TGTGCCACCAGCAGAGGAAACTTGAACCCCCAAGAGACCCAGTACGTC.